The next 19 T cell receptor beta chains were all read from a single sample in a study of shared clonotypes between healthy human individuals. Naive-designated CD8 cells lacked CD45RO, were positively enriched for CCR7, and omitted terminally differentiated effector memory CD45RA+ cells. Here immunoSEQ multiplex PCR was the method, and the copy in TCRdb shows in-frame clones only, minus some. The sample lists about 2.2 million clones, just over 90% occurring once. The material sequenced was naive CD8+ T cells from PBMCs. Receptors originate from a man aged 18 to 29 in good health. Some clones in this sample may be carry-over from other donors' samples.

This rearrangement joins TRBV19 to TRBJ1-5; D might be TRBD1 (5 bases). The V end was cut by 5 bases, the J end by 6 bases, with 14 bases between. This CDR3 is 14 amino acids long. Germline loops: CDR1 LNHDA, CDR2 SQIVND (reference sequence). CDR3 amino acids: CASSLPGGGQPQHF. The CDR3 coding sequence is TGTGCCAGTAGTTTACCCGGGGGGGGTCAGCCCCAGCATTTT.

The chain links TRBV19 to TRBJ2-1; D may be TRBD2 (5 bases). CDR1 LNHDA and CDR2 SQIVND come from the germline V gene (reference sequence). This CDR3 has 14 residues. V lost 9 bases and J 5 bases, leaving 17 bases between the germline ends. The CDR3 sequence: CARRTSREDNEQFF. The CDR3 nucleotides are TGTGCCAGACGGACTTCTCGCGAGGACAATGAGCAGTTCTTC.

The J gene is TRBJ2-1, the V gene TRBV18; TRBD2 is a possible D gene (6 bases). Trimming removed 5 bases at V and 8 bases at J, with 13 bases between. The CDR3 runs to 13 residues. Per germline, CDR1 KGHSH and CDR2 LQKENI. The CDR3 DNA sequence: TGTGCCAGCTCATTCTACCCGGGAGATGAGCAGTTCTTC. Its translation is CASSFYPGDEQFF.

The V call is TRBV19, the J call TRBJ1-2; the match to TRBD1 covers 7 bases. The CDR3 contains 13 residues. With V trimmed by 7 bases and J by 4 bases, 6 bases remained unmatched. Germline loops: CDR1 LNHDA, CDR2 SQIVND (reference sequence). The CDR3 spells CASMETGIYGYTF. The CDR3 nucleotides are TGTGCCAGTATGGAGACAGGGATCTATGGCTACACCTTC.

The J gene is TRBJ2-1, the V gene TRBV15, with a possible D match to TRBD1 (5 bases). The CDR3 loop spans 13 amino acids. Trimming shortened V by 2 bases and J by 7 bases, and 9 bases separated the two germline ends. Germline CDR1 LNHNV, CDR2 YYDKDF (reference sequence). The CDR3 loop is CATSRFRQNEQFF. CDR3 DNA: TGTGCCACCAGCAGATTTCGACAGAATGAGCAGTTCTTC.

About this clone: This sample includes further DNA sequences coding for the same CDR3. The chain joins TRBV9 to TRBJ2-3; D is uncertain. CDR1 SGDLS and CDR2 YYNGEE come from the germline V gene. The CDR3 covers 14 residues. V was trimmed by 2 bases and J by 1 base, leaving 8 bases between them. CDR3 sequence (DNA): TGTGCCAGCAGCGTCTCTTTTGGCACAGATACGCAGTATTTT. It encodes CASSVSFGTDTQYF.

The chain carries TRBV6-5 and TRBJ2-5, with 7 bases that match TRBD1. The DNA end lines up better with TRBJ2-7; the J call may be wrong. The CDR3 runs to 13 residues. CDR1 MNHEY and CDR2 SVGAGI come from the germline V gene. CDR3 region: CASRDRPSYEQYF. CDR3 in DNA: TGTGCCAGCAGGGACAGGCCAAGCTACGAGCAGTACTTC.

The genes are TRBV29-1 and TRBJ2-5, with TRBD1 matching 7 bases. The CDR3 has 13 amino acids. The germline V gene encodes CDR1 SQVTM and CDR2 ANQGSEA. V dropped 7 bases and J dropped 5; count of bases not matched to a gene: 10. CDR3 residues: CSGDREPSETQYF. In DNA form, the CDR3 reads TGCAGCGGAGACAGGGAGCCCTCGGAGACCCAGTACTTC.

This clone was counted once. This chain's CDR3 is CASSLTGPWGQETQYF. In nucleotides, the CDR3 is TGTGCCAGCAGCCTGACAGGGCCTTGGGGCCAAGAGACCCAGTACTTC. The chain carries TRBV11-2 and TRBJ2-5, with 7 bases identical to TRBD1. Germline V gives CDR1 SGHAT, CDR2 FQNNGV. This CDR3 is 16 amino acids long. Unmatched junction bases numbered 10, after V lost 5 bases and J lost 1 base.

The genes are TRBV28 and TRBJ2-3, with D possibly TRBD2 on 6 matching bases. The V and J ends lost 2 bases and 6 bases respectively, with 15 bases between them. In germline, CDR1 is MDHEN, CDR2 SYDVKM. This CDR3 has 15 residues. The chain's CDR3 is CASSLGGLWGDTQYF. DNA of the CDR3: TGTGCCAGCAGTTTAGGAGGGTTATGGGGTGATACGCAGTATTTT.

The chain combines TRBV28 with TRBJ2-1, with D unclear. CDR3 length equals 14 residues. With 3 bases removed from V and 0 bases from J, the gap between germline ends came to 6 bases. The germline CDR1 and CDR2 sequences are MDHEN and SYDVKM. This chain's CDR3 is CASSFGNSYNEQFF. The CDR3 bases are TGTGCCAGCAGTTTTGGGAACTCCTACAATGAGCAGTTCTTC.

This chain links TRBV5-6 with TRBJ2-7, with 7 bases lining up with TRBD1. Germline V lookup: CDR1 SGHDT, CDR2 YYEEEE. The V and J ends lost 2 bases and 6 bases, in that order; junction bases with no gene match: 5. CDR3 length: 13 amino acids. CDR3 DNA sequence: TGTGCCAGCAGCTTTACAGGGGCGGCCGAGCAGTACTTC. Translating it yields CASSFTGAAEQYF.

J is TRBJ1-4 and V is TRBV27, with D unresolved. CDR1 MNHEY and CDR2 SMNVEV come from the germline V gene (reference sequence). V gave up 6 bases and J gave up 3 bases, with 8 bases separating them. This CDR3 region has 13 residues. The CDR3 sequence: CASSRSPNEKLFF. CDR3 coding DNA: TGTGCCAGCAGCCGTAGTCCTAATGAAAAACTGTTTTTT.

The chain employs TRBV10-3 and TRBJ2-7; tentative D call: TRBD2 (6 bases). Trimming removed 3 bases from V and 3 bases from J, with 12 bases in between. CDR1 is ENHRY, CDR2 SYGVKD, per germline. This CDR3 contains 14 residues. In DNA, the CDR3 is TGTGCCATCAGTGACCCGCGGGGAAACTACGAGCAGTACTTC. Its translation: CAISDPRGNYEQYF.

This chain links TRBV28 with TRBJ1-1; D may be TRBD1 (5 bases). The CDR3 runs to 13 residues. V dropped 4 bases and J dropped 2 bases, with 8 bases sitting between them. Germline CDR1 MDHEN, CDR2 SYDVKM. This CDR3 reads CASSYDSNTEAFF. The CDR3 bases are TGTGCCAGCAGTTATGACAGTAACACTGAAGCTTTCTTT.

V and J are TRBV5-4 and TRBJ2-7, with 9 nucleotides matching TRBD2. This CDR3 is 15 amino acids long. The germline V gene has CDR1 SGHNT and CDR2 YYREEE (reference sequence). Losses at the gene ends were 4 bases for V and 4 bases for J; bases not matched to a gene: 9. In nucleotides, the CDR3 is TGTGCCAGCAGCAATTTAGCGGGAGACGGGTACGAGCAGTACTTC. It codes for CASSNLAGDGYEQYF.

This chain joins TRBV2 and TRBJ2-7; 13 positions match TRBD2. Germline V gives CDR1 SNHLY, CDR2 FYNNEI. The CDR3 sequence is 17 residues long. V gave up 6 bases and J gave up 1 base; unmatched junction bases: 9. CDR3 residues: CASRAGTSGITSYEQYF. In DNA form, the CDR3 reads TGTGCCAGCAGGGCCGGGACTAGCGGGATTACGTCCTACGAGCAGTACTTC.

V is TRBV7-9 and J is TRBJ2-5; 10 bases match TRBD2. CDR3 length: 15 amino acids. The germline CDR1 and CDR2 sequences are SEHNR and FQNEAQ (reference sequence). With V trimmed by 7 bases and J by 2 bases, 7 bases remained unmatched. The CDR3 nucleotides read TGTGCCAGCACACGACTAGCGGGTTTACAAGAGACCCAGTACTTC. Translating gives CASTRLAGLQETQYF.

CDR3 sequence reads: CAIRTGLSSYEQYF. DNA of the CDR3: TGTGCCATCAGAACAGGGCTGAGCTCCTACGAGCAGTACTTC. The V and J genes are TRBV10-3 and TRBJ2-7; perhaps TRBD1 as D (6 bases). Germline V gives CDR1 ENHRY, CDR2 SYGVKD. V lost 6 bases, J lost 0 bases, and 12 bases lay in between. The CDR3 sequence is 14 residues long.